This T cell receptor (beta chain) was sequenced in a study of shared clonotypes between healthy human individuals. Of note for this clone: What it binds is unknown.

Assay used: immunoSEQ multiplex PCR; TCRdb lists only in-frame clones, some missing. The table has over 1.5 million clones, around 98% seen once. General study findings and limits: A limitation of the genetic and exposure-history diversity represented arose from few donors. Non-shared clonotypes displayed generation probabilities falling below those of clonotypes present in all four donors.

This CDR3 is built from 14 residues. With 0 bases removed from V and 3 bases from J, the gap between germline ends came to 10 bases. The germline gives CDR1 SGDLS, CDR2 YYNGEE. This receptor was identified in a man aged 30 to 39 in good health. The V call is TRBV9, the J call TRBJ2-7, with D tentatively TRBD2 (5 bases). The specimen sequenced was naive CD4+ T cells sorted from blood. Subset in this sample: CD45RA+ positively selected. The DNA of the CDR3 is TGTGCCAGCAGCGTAGGTACTAGATACTACGAGCAGTACTTC. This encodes CASSVGTRYYEQYF. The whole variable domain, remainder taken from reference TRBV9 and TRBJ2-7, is DSGVTQTPKHLITATGQRVTLRCSPRSGDLSVYWYQQSLDQGLQFLIQYYNGEERAKGNILERFSAQQFPDLHSELNLSSLELGDSALYFCASSVGTRYYEQYFGPGTRLTVT.